The following is a T cell receptor (beta chain) sequence with its context. The target antigen is unknown. Using its own MiXCR run on the 5' RACE reads, TCRdb lists one record per CDR3 protein. The sample carries roughly 510,000 distinct CDR3 sequences, 15% to 20% recorded once. The sample belongs to a study of T-cell memory formation after mild COVID-19. Overall study findings and caveats: Among CD4+ contracting clones, most were CM and EM, and CD8+ ones EMRA. A subset of responding clones appeared in pre-infection memory, suggesting cross-reactive memory joined.

This clonotype originated in an adult woman who had mild COVID-19 (a few samples of this study predate the infection). Cell type and time point are not known. Sample: PBMCs or a T cell subset sorted from them (not recorded which).

The CDR3 region is CASSLTPLKGNEQFF. Here the CDR3 DNA reads TGTGCCAGCAGTCTCACGCCACTGAAAGGCAATGAGCAGTTCTTC. This sequence joins TRBV27 and TRBJ2-1; no firm D call. CDR1 is MNHEY and CDR2 is SMNVEV in the germline V gene (reference sequence). V was shortened by 5 bases and J by 6 bases, with 17 bases between the two germline ends. CDR3 length: 15 residues.